A single sample gave rise to the 11 T cell receptor beta chains below, sequenced in a study of monozygotic twins with inflammatory bowel disease. Reanalyzing the 5' RACE reads, TCRdb keeps one entry per CDR3 protein, without DNA. The sample includes under 350,000 distinct CDR3 sequences. The sample was blood. Every receptor here comes from a human donor with ulcerative colitis or Crohn's disease, or a healthy co-twin of an affected twin (not recorded which).

The chain uses TRBV28 and TRBJ2-7; TCRdb indicates TRBD2, and absent DNA this call remains unverified. Germline V lookup: CDR1 MDHEN, CDR2 SYDVKM. CDR3 size: 14 residues. CDR3 amino acids: CASTVGDYTYEQYF. Using reference TRBV28 and TRBJ2-7 for the parts outside the CDR3, the full variable domain is DVKVTQSSRYLVKRTGEKVFLECVQDMDHENMFWYRQDPGLGLRLIYFSYDVKMKEKGDIPEGYSVSREKKERFSLILESASTNQTSMYLCASTVGDYTYEQYFGPGTRLTVT.

V usage is TRBV20-1 and J usage is TRBJ1-3; TCRdb's D gene call, TRBD1, goes unchecked for lack of DNA. The CDR3 consists of 18 residues. The germline V gene encodes CDR1 DFQATT and CDR2 SNEGSKA (reference sequence). CDR3 protein: CSARDSRGATSSGNTIYF.

The chain employs TRBV4-3 and TRBJ2-7; the TCRdb call, TRBD1, lacks DNA for checking. The CDR3 runs 14 residues. The germline CDR1 and CDR2 sequences are LGHNA and YSLEER. The CDR3 loop reads CASSEDRGIYEQYF.

V is TRBV2 and J is TRBJ2-1; the TCRdb call, TRBD2, lacks DNA for checking. The CDR3 sequence is 14 residues long. CDR1 is SNHLY and CDR2 is FYNNEI in the germline V gene. The CDR3 loop is CASSTGTDNNEQFF.

The rearrangement links TRBV7-2 to TRBJ2-7; no DNA is available, so the TRBD1 call from TCRdb remains unchecked. This CDR3 region has 18 residues. CDR1 is SGHTA and CDR2 is FQGNSA in the germline V gene. The CDR3 reads CASSLRGRGAPNSYEQYF.

The J gene is TRBJ2-1, the V gene TRBV9; TCRdb designates TRBD2, a call that cannot be tested without DNA. There are 19 residues in the CDR3. Germline loops: CDR1 SGDLS, CDR2 YYNGEE. The CDR3 loop is CASSELGLAGFVPYNEQFF.

The V and J genes are TRBV7-2 and TRBJ2-7. Germline lookup yields CDR1 SGHTA and CDR2 FQGNSA. The CDR3 is 13 residues long. The CDR3 loop reads CASSLQALTEQYF.

The V call is TRBV7-2, the J call TRBJ1-5; there is no DNA to check the TCRdb D call of TRBD1. CDR3 size: 14 residues. Germline V gene sequence: CDR1 SGHTA, CDR2 FQGNSA. CDR3 region: CASSPDRVGQPQHF.

The V gene is TRBV28, the J gene TRBJ2-1; TCRdb reports TRBD2, a call that lacks DNA to check it against. This CDR3 is 13 amino acids long. Germline assignment: CDR1 MDHEN and CDR2 SYDVKM. The CDR3: CASNLAGYNEQFF.

The gene calls are TRBV12-3 or TRBV12-4 and TRBJ1-1; the D gene TCRdb calls, TRBD1, cannot be checked with no DNA. This CDR3 has 14 residues. The CDR3 loop is CASRPGQPNTEAFF.

The chain's CDR3 is CATRWDRAPETYEQYF. The J gene is TRBJ2-7, the V gene TRBV6-1; as DNA is missing, the TRBD1 call by TCRdb cannot be tested. The CDR3 is 16 residues long. Germline assignment: CDR1 MNHNS and CDR2 SASEGT.